The rows below give T cell receptor beta chains drawn from one sample of a study of cytomegalovirus exposure and HLA in healthy donors. Method: immunoSEQ multiplex PCR; TCRdb's copy keeps in-frame clones and lacks some. The sample yields 120,000 to 150,000 clones, about three quarters seen once. Sequences were obtained from PBMCs. Receptors originate from a male donor in good health and CMV-seropositive. The conserved cysteine and the conserved F or W are not part of the CDR3 here. Fields, in order: V gene, J gene, CDR3 protein.

V gene: TRBV7-6
J gene: TRBJ2-1
CDR3 protein: ASSLEVSSGGYNEQF

V gene: TRBV7-6
J gene: TRBJ1-1
CDR3 protein: ASSLVGGQPRGAF

V gene: TRBV6-1
J gene: TRBJ1-2
CDR3 protein: ASNRGGYT

V gene: TRBV6-4
J gene: TRBJ1-1
CDR3 protein: ASSETLNTEAF

V gene: TRBV7-8
J gene: TRBJ2-2
CDR3 protein: ASSLERFHSGELF

V gene: TRBV25-1
J gene: TRBJ2-3
CDR3 protein: ASRAQERTDTQY

V gene: TRBV10-1
J gene: TRBJ2-7
CDR3 protein: ASSEANVQGVSEQY

V gene: TRBV5-1
J gene: TRBJ2-2
CDR3 protein: ASRSSGTNTGELF

V gene: TRBV13
J gene: TRBJ1-4
CDR3 protein: ASSLEGGNEKLF

V gene: TRBV7-3
J gene: TRBJ2-1
CDR3 protein: ASSFDRPGVNNEQF

V gene: TRBV7-8
J gene: TRBJ1-2
CDR3 protein: ASSFTDNYGYT

V gene: TRBV11-1
J gene: TRBJ1-2
CDR3 protein: ASSLGTLSDGYT

V gene: TRBV7-3
J gene: TRBJ2-5
CDR3 protein: ASSLNPLETQY